What follows are 29 T cell receptor beta chains derived from one specimen sequenced in a study of cytomegalovirus exposure and HLA in healthy donors. PCR involved 60 Vbeta and 13 Jbeta primers. TCRdb's table, derived via immunoSEQ multiplex PCR, lists solely in-frame clones and lacks some. This table has approximately 150,000 clones, 61% appearing once. The sequenced material came from PBMCs. The receptors shown here come from a male donor in good health and CMV-seronegative.

This clone was seen a handful of times. This chain uses TRBV2 with TRBJ2-2, with TRBD2 identical over 14 bases. Germline trimming cut 7 bases from V and 6 bases from J; bases unmatched to any gene: 22. In germline, CDR1 is SNHLY, CDR2 FYNNEI. This CDR3 spans 21 amino acids. The CDR3 protein is CASISSRTSGGPSGGAGELFF. The CDR3 nucleotides are TGTGCCAGCATTTCCTCTCGGACTAGCGGGGGGCCCTCTGGGGGGGCCGGGGAGCTGTTTTTT. The variable domain in full, with the rest retrieved from reference TRBV2 and TRBJ2-2, is EPEVTQTPSHQVTQMGQEVILRCVPISNHLYFYWYRQILGQKVEFLVSFYNNEISEKSEIFDDQFSVERPDGSNFTLKIRSTKLEDSAMYFCASISSRTSGGPSGGAGELFFGEGSRLTVL.

The rearrangement uses TRBV14 and TRBJ1-6; TRBD1 agrees at 8 bases. The germline V gene encodes CDR1 SGHDN and CDR2 FVKESK. J was trimmed by 4 bases and V by 4 bases; bases with no gene match: 3. This CDR3 is built from 15 residues. CDR3 nucleotide sequence: TGTGCCAGCAGCCCACGGACAGGGTATAATTCACCCCTCCACTTT. Its translation is CASSPRTGYNSPLHF.

The chain recombines TRBV5-8 with TRBJ2-7; 9 bases are a match to TRBD1. V lost 7 bases, J lost 9 bases, and 14 bases stayed unmatched. Per the germline V gene, CDR1 is SGHTS and CDR2 is YDEGEE. This CDR3 spans 14 amino acids. The CDR3 nucleotides read TGTGCCAGCCACTACGGGACAGGGTATCAGGGGCAGTACTTC. Protein: CASHYGTGYQGQYF. The full variable domain, in which reference TRBV5-8 and TRBJ2-7 provide the parts outside the CDR3, is EAGVTQSPTHLIKTRGQQATLRCSPISGHTSVYWYQQALGLGLQFLLWYDEGEERNRGNFPPRFSGRQFPNYSSELNVNALELEDSALYLCASHYGTGYQGQYFGPGTRLTVT.

The rearrangement uses TRBV30 and TRBJ1-2, with 9 nucleotides matching TRBD1. Germline assignment: CDR1 GTSNPN and CDR2 SVGIG (reference sequence). The CDR3 is 14 amino acids. V trimming: 3 bases; J trimming: 6 bases; junction bases outside the gene matches: 8. The CDR3 bases are TGTGCCTGGAGATTACAGGGGGCTCTGGATGGCTACACCTTC. Protein sequence: CAWRLQGALDGYTF. Variable domain in full (rest from reference TRBV30 and TRBJ1-2): SQTIHQWPATLVQPVGSPLSLECTVEGTSNPNLYWYRQAAGRGLQLLFYSVGIGQISSEVPQNLSASRPQDRQFILSSKKLLLSDSGFYLCAWRLQGALDGYTFGSGTRLTVV.

The chain uses TRBV5-6 and TRBJ2-7, with D tentatively TRBD2 (5 bases). The CDR3 runs to 13 residues. Germline V gives CDR1 SGHDT, CDR2 YYEEEE. Trimming left V 0 bases short and J 4 bases short, with 8 bases between. The CDR3 DNA follows: TGTGCCAGCAGCTTGGAGAGGGAGTACGAGCAGTACTTC. This translates into CASSLEREYEQYF. The full variable domain, rest sourced from reference TRBV5-6 and TRBJ2-7, is DAGVTQSPTHLIKTRGQQVTLRCSPKSGHDTVSWYQQALGQGPQFIFQYYEEEERQRGNFPDRFSGHQFPNYSSELNVNALLLGDSALYLCASSLEREYEQYFGPGTRLTVT.

This chain joins TRBV14 and TRBJ2-1; 12 positions match TRBD1. Germline V gene lookup returns CDR1 SGHDN and CDR2 FVKESK. V shed 2 bases and J 4 bases; nucleotides not matched to a gene: 9. There are 18 residues in the CDR3. CDR3 nucleotides: TGTGCCAGCAGCCAAACGACCGGGACAGGGGGCGGATACAATGAGCAGTTCTTC. Its protein product is CASSQTTGTGGGYNEQFF.

This clone was seen only a few times. V is TRBV27 and J is TRBJ2-7; possibly TRBD1 for D (6 bases). Germline loops: CDR1 MNHEY, CDR2 SMNVEV (reference sequence). V lost 2 bases and J 0 bases, leaving 17 bases between the germline ends. The CDR3 covers 17 residues. CDR3 residues: CASSLKFADRSSYEQYF. The CDR3 DNA is TGTGCCAGCAGTTTAAAATTCGCGGACAGAAGCTCCTACGAGCAGTACTTC.

The chain recombines TRBV7-9 with TRBJ1-1; D is uncertain. This CDR3 has 14 residues. V dropped 1 base and J dropped 1 base, with 7 bases sitting between them. CDR1 SEHNR and CDR2 FQNEAQ come from the germline V gene (reference sequence). The CDR3 DNA reads TGTGCCAGCAGCTTAGGAGCCCCGAACACTGAAGCTTTCTTT. Translating gives CASSLGAPNTEAFF. Full variable domain (rest looked up from reference TRBV7-9 and TRBJ1-1): DTGVSQNPRHKITKRGQNVTFRCDPISEHNRLYWYRQTLGQGPEFLTYFQNEAQLEKSRLLSDRFSAERPKGSFSTLEIQRTEQGDSAMYLCASSLGAPNTEAFFGQGTRLTVV.

This clone was counted between two and nine times. The genes are TRBV2 and TRBJ2-1; TRBD2 aligns across 10 bases. Trimming at V came to 0 bases and at J to 10 bases, leaving 9 bases not matched to a gene. The CDR3 sequence is 16 residues long. The V gene's germline CDR1 is SNHLY and CDR2 FYNNEI. For the CDR3, the DNA is TGTGCCAGCAGTGAAGCGCTTGTGGTAGCGGGGGGCGAGCAGTTCTTC. It encodes CASSEALVVAGGEQFF.

This chain connects TRBV27 to TRBJ1-5, with 8 bases aligning to TRBD1. The CDR3 is made up of 16 amino acids. V gave up 0 bases and J gave up 3 bases; unmatched junction bases: 4. CDR1 is MNHEY, CDR2 SMNVEV, per germline (reference sequence). The DNA of the CDR3 is TGTGCCAGCAGTTTATCCGGACAGGGCCCCAATCAGCCCCAGCATTTT. This sequence encodes CASSLSGQGPNQPQHF.

A word on this clone: Other DNA sequences in the sample encode the same CDR3. V usage is TRBV5-6 and J usage is TRBJ2-1; D is possibly TRBD2 (6 bases). With 4 bases removed from V and 2 bases from J, the gap between germline ends came to 10 bases. This CDR3 is built from 14 residues. Germline-derived CDR1 and CDR2 are SGHDT and YYEEEE. As DNA, the CDR3 is TGTGCCAGCAGCGGAGCGGGTCCCTACAATGAGCAGTTCTTC. Protein product: CASSGAGPYNEQFF.

This clone has more than one count but fewer than ten. The V call is TRBV29-1, the J call TRBJ1-2; tentatively, D is TRBD1 (5 bases). The CDR3 has 13 residues. The germline V gene has CDR1 SQVTM and CDR2 ANQGSEA. V was shortened by 0 bases and J by 5 bases, with 10 bases between the two germline ends. For the CDR3, the DNA is TGCAGCGTTGAAGAGGAGGGGTCGTATGGCTACACCTTC. This codes for CSVEEEGSYGYTF.

The chain recombines TRBV20-1 with TRBJ2-3; 8 nucleotides match TRBD2. This CDR3 spans 11 amino acids. Trimming removed 6 bases from V and 6 bases from J; junction bases left unmatched: 2. CDR1 is DFQATT and CDR2 is SNEGSKA in the germline V gene (reference sequence). The CDR3 DNA is TGCAGTGCGGTAGCGGGGGATACGCAGTATTTT. Encoded protein: CSAVAGDTQYF.

The V gene is TRBV13, the J gene TRBJ2-5; the D gene is possibly TRBD2 (5 bases). Gene TRBJ2-7 matches the end of the DNA better, so the J call may be wrong. The CDR3 totals 14 residues. Germline CDR1 and CDR2: PRHDT and FYEKMQ (reference sequence). This chain's CDR3 is CASSLSGNSYEQYF. Written as DNA, the CDR3 is TGTGCCAGCAGCTTAAGCGGCAACTCCTACGAGCAGTACTTC.

This clone was found once. The V and J genes are TRBV7-9 and TRBJ2-1; 7 nucleotides line up with TRBD2. J lost 5 bases, V lost 4 bases, and 8 bases had no gene match. CDR1 is SEHNR, CDR2 FQNEAQ, per germline (reference sequence). CDR3 length: 15 amino acids. CDR3 protein: CASSSRKRENNEQFF. The DNA of the CDR3 is TGTGCCAGCAGCTCTAGGAAGCGGGAAAACAATGAGCAGTTCTTC.

The rearrangement joins TRBV11-2 to TRBJ2-5; TRBD1 matches at 11 bases. V lost 1 base and J lost 3; bases outside the gene matches: 7. Germline V lookup: CDR1 SGHAT, CDR2 FQNNGV. The CDR3 length is 17 residues. The CDR3 DNA reads as TGTGCCAGCAGCTTAGTTGGACAGGGGGCTGAAAAAGAGACCCAGTACTTC. Translation: CASSLVGQGAEKETQYF.

This clone has just one count. J is TRBJ2-2 and V is TRBV19; D remains unclear. This CDR3 region has 17 residues. Trimming took 3 bases from V and 4 from J, leaving 18 bases between them. Germline-derived CDR1 and CDR2 are LNHDA and SQIVND (reference sequence). The chain's CDR3 is CASSIVLPMSLTGELFF. The CDR3 DNA reads as TGTGCCAGTAGTATTGTCCTTCCTATGTCCCTCACCGGGGAGCTGTTTTTT. Full variable domain (missing parts from reference TRBV19 and TRBJ2-2): DGGITQSPKYLFRKEGQNVTLSCEQNLNHDAMYWYRQDPGQGLRLIYYSQIVNDFQKGDIAEGYSVSREKKESFPLTVTSAQKNPTAFYLCASSIVLPMSLTGELFFGEGSRLTVL.

V is TRBV7-3 and J is TRBJ2-1; TRBD2 aligns across 8 bases. The CDR3 contains 15 residues. Germline assignment: CDR1 SGHTA and CDR2 FQGTGA. J gave up 5 bases and V 1 base, and 4 bases lay outside the gene matches. This chain's CDR3 is CASSLIGGADNEQFF. CDR3 DNA: TGTGCCAGCAGCTTAATCGGGGGGGCAGACAATGAGCAGTTCTTC.

V usage is TRBV7-2 and J usage is TRBJ2-1; TRBD2 agrees at 8 bases. With V trimmed by 1 base and J by 3 bases, 5 bases remained unmatched. Germline V gene sequence: CDR1 SGHTA, CDR2 FQGNSA. The CDR3 extends over 16 amino acids. The CDR3 DNA reads TGTGCCAGCAGCTTAGGTCGGGGGGGCGACTACAATGAGCAGTTCTTC. Protein sequence: CASSLGRGGDYNEQFF.

CDR3 DNA: TGCAGCGGGGGAGGTATCCTGCGGGGACAGGCGGCGTTCTATGAGCAGTTCTTC. Translation: CSGGGILRGQAAFYEQFF. The chain couples TRBV29-1 to TRBJ2-1, with TRBD1 matching over 8 bases. There are 18 residues in the CDR3. After removal of 7 bases from V and 8 bases from J, the junction contained 25 bases not matched to a gene. The V gene's germline CDR1 is SQVTM and CDR2 ANQGSEA.

Comments on this clone: An end of the junction differs from the germline gene, which may be a read error. The rearrangement links TRBV5-4 to TRBJ1-2; the match to TRBD1 covers 9 bases. Germline V gene lookup returns CDR1 SGHNT and CDR2 YYREEE (reference sequence). The CDR3 spans 15 residues. The CDR3 is CASITRGTGFSGYPF. Written as DNA, the CDR3 is TGTGCCAGCATCACACGGGGGACAGGGTTTTCTGGCTACCCCTTC.

This clone was counted only a few times. The V call is TRBV30, the J call TRBJ1-2; tentatively, D is TRBD1 (5 bases). The CDR3 contains 14 residues. CDR1 GTSNPN and CDR2 SVGIG come from the germline V gene (reference sequence). V lost 4 bases and J lost 0, with 12 bases in between. CDR3 residues: CAWNRRQANYGYTF. The CDR3, as DNA: TGTGCCTGGAACAGGCGGCAAGCTAACTATGGCTACACCTTC.

The V call is TRBV10-2, the J call TRBJ2-2, with D perhaps TRBD1 (6 bases). CDR1 and CDR2 from the germline V gene are WSHSY and SAAADI. V lost 7 bases, J lost 6 bases, and 9 bases lay in between. The CDR3 is 12 residues long. CDR3 sequence reads: CASIQGPGELFF. CDR3 sequence (DNA): TGCGCCAGCATACAGGGCCCCGGGGAGCTGTTTTTT.

This clone was detected a few times. The chain joins TRBV5-1 to TRBJ1-1; 7 nucleotides match TRBD1. V was pared by 4 bases and J by 2 bases, with 5 bases of the junction left unmatched. The CDR3 runs to 14 residues. Germline V gene sequence: CDR1 SGHRS, CDR2 YFSETQ. CDR3 nucleotide sequence: TGCGCCAGCAGCCCCCGACAGGGTAACACTGAAGCTTTCTTT. It specifies CASSPRQGNTEAFF.

V and J are TRBV2 and TRBJ2-7; 7 bases line up with TRBD1. Germline CDR1 SNHLY, CDR2 FYNNEI. V was clipped by 8 bases and J by 2 bases; unmatched bases: 12. This CDR3 comprises 15 residues. CDR3 residues: CASLLPGQRTYEQYF. The CDR3 region has the DNA TGTGCCAGCCTCCTTCCGGGACAGAGAACCTACGAGCAGTACTTC.

The chain employs TRBV4-1 and TRBJ2-5, with 8 bases lining up with TRBD2. Germline V gene sequence: CDR1 MGHRA, CDR2 YSYEKL. After removal of 1 base from V and 2 bases from J, the junction contained 3 bases not matched to a gene. This CDR3 spans 15 amino acids. This CDR3 is CASSQAAGAQETQYF. In DNA, the CDR3 is TGCGCCAGCAGCCAAGCAGCGGGGGCACAAGAGACCCAGTACTTC.

CDR3 sequence (DNA): TGTGCCAGCAGGAGGGGCGGGACTCAGCGTAGCTATGGCTACACCTTC. It yields the protein CASRRGGTQRSYGYTF. This chain uses TRBV19 with TRBJ1-2; maybe TRBD1 (5 bases). The germline CDR1 and CDR2 sequences are LNHDA and SQIVND (reference sequence). The CDR3 extends over 16 amino acids. Trimming took off 9 bases at V and 4 bases at J, with 24 bases between the two ends.

The chain uses TRBV5-4 and TRBJ2-2, with TRBD1 as a possible D gene (6 bases). This CDR3 has 16 residues. Germline lookup yields CDR1 SGHNT and CDR2 YYREEE (reference sequence). V lost 4 bases to trimming and J lost 0 bases, with 13 bases between them. CDR3 bases: TGTGCCAGCAGCACCGTACAGGGCGCGAACACCGGGGAGCTGTTTTTT. It specifies CASSTVQGANTGELFF.

This chain uses TRBV5-6 with TRBJ1-2; TRBD1 might be the D (5 bases). The CDR3 runs to 12 residues. The V end lost 2 bases, the J end lost 4 bases, and 6 bases lay between the germline ends. Germline V gives CDR1 SGHDT, CDR2 YYEEEE. CDR3 loop: CASSFDSYGYTF. CDR3 in DNA: TGTGCCAGCAGCTTCGACAGCTATGGCTACACCTTC.